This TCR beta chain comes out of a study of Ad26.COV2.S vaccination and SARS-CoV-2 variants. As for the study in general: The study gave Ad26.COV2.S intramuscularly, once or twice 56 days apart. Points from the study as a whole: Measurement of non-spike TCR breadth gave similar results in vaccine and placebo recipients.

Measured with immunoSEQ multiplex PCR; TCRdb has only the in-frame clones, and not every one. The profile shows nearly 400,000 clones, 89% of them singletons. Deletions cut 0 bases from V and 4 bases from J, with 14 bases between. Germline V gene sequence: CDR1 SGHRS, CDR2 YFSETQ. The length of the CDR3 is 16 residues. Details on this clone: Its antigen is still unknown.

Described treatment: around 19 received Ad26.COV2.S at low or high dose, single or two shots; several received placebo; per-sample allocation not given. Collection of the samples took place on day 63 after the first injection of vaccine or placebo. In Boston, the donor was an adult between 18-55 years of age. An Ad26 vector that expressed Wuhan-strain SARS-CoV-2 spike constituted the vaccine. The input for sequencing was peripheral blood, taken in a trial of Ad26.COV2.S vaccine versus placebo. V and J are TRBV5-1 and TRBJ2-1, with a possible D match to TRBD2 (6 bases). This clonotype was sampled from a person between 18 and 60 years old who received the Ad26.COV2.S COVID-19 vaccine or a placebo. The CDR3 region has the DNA TGCGCCAGCAGCTTGGGTAGAACGGGGGTTTACAATGAGCAGTTCTTC. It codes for CASSLGRTGVYNEQFF.